This T cell receptor (beta chain) was sequenced during a study of T-cell reconstitution after alpha-beta-depleted transplantation in children. Study outcomes and limitations: By about two months after transplant, alpha-beta T cells reportedly arose from several hundred graft clones that had expanded.

Germline trimming cut 0 bases from V and 6 bases from J; bases unmatched to any gene: 5. The CDR3 has 15 residues. Germline CDR1 and CDR2: LNHNV and YYDKDF (reference sequence). A remark on this clonotype: Its antigen remains unidentified.

The TCRbeta library was prepared with unique molecular identifiers. Each CDR3 protein gets one entry after TCRdb re-called the PCR reads with MiXCR. The data show about 980,000 distinct CDR3 sequences, roughly 29% seen once. The sample was PBMCs, mostly from graft donor cells, taken 360 days after TCRalphabeta/CD19-depleted stem cell transplant. The V gene is TRBV15, the J gene TRBJ2-3, with 8 positions matching TRBD2. The sequence was collected from a boy less than two years old who had a stem cell transplant for SCID, so the T cells may come from the graft donor. CDR3 loop: CATSRDPASGDTQYF. DNA of the CDR3: TGTGCCACCAGCAGAGATCCGGCTAGCGGGGATACGCAGTATTTT.